The 9 T cell receptor beta chains in this list originate from one sample, sequenced in a study of glioma-infiltrating T cells. Amplification of TCR alpha and beta CDR3 regions from RNA used iRepertoire nested multiplex PCR. Each CDR3 protein is one row after TCRdb ran MiXCR on the multiplex PCR reads. The sample shows about 180,000 distinct CDR3 sequences, about 40% of them seen only once. The sequenced sample was glioma tissue, nonneoplastic brain tissue, or PBMCs (not recorded which). The receptors stem from a human donor with low-grade glioma or glioblastoma, undergoing nonglioma brain surgery, or in good health (not recorded which).

Concerning this clonotype itself: Being one base from a much bigger clone, this may be a read error. This chain joins TRBV28 and TRBJ2-1, with 15 bases identical to TRBD2. This CDR3 contains 14 residues. CDR1 and CDR2 (germline): MDHEN, SYDVKM. Trimming removed 6 bases from V and 10 bases from J; junction bases left unmatched: 4. The CDR3 DNA sequence: TGTGCCAGCAGCCAGGGACTAGCGGGAGGAGAGCAGTTCTTC. This gives the protein CASSQGLAGGEQFF. The variable domain in full, completed from reference TRBV28 and TRBJ2-1, reads DVKVTQSSRYLVKRTGEKVFLECVQDMDHENMFWYRQDPGLGLRLIYFSYDVKMKEKGDIPEGYSVSREKKERFSLILESASTNQTSMYLCASSQGLAGGEQFFGPGTRLTVL.

At least ten counts were recorded for this clonotype. The J gene is TRBJ2-5, the V gene TRBV19; D is unresolved. The length of the CDR3 is 13 residues. The germline CDR1 and CDR2 sequences are LNHDA and SQIVND (reference sequence). The V end was cut by 5 bases, the J end by 5 bases, with 12 bases between. CDR3 DNA sequence: TGTGCCAGTAGTCGCTCCCTGGAGGAGACCCAGTACTTC. Amino acids: CASSRSLEETQYF.

Ten or more counts support this clonotype. The rearrangement uses TRBV20-1 and TRBJ1-6; D is unresolved. Germline V gene data show CDR1 as DFQATT and CDR2 as SNEGSKA (reference sequence). With 0 bases removed from V and 8 bases from J, the gap between germline ends came to 20 bases. The CDR3 covers 17 residues. CDR3: CSARDTLNRPDYSPLHF. DNA of the CDR3: TGCAGTGCTAGAGACACTTTGAATCGACCAGACTATTCACCCCTCCACTTT.

Concerning this clonotype: This may stem from a read error, because a much larger clone lies one nucleotide away. J is TRBJ1-1 and V is TRBV10-3, with D possibly matching TRBD1 (6 bases). The length of the CDR3 is 14 residues. In germline, CDR1 is ENHRY, CDR2 SYGVKD. V lost 11 bases, J lost 7 bases, and 23 bases lay in between. The CDR3 nucleotides are TGTGCCGTTGGGGGGGGGCCGACAGTTAGTGAAGCTTTCTTT. It yields the protein CAVGGGPTVSEAFF.

This clonotype was seen repeatedly, ten times or more. J is TRBJ2-1 and V is TRBV3-1; D gene uncertain. The CDR3 runs to 15 residues. V was pared by 1 base and J by 8 bases, with 15 bases between. Germline V gene sequence: CDR1 LGHDT, CDR2 YNNKEL (reference sequence). Here the CDR3 DNA reads TGTGCCAGCAGCCAAGGCTACGACGGGTCCGATGAGCAGTTCTTC. Its translation is CASSQGYDGSDEQFF.

This chain uses TRBV19 with TRBJ2-2; D is unclear. The germline CDR1 and CDR2 sequences are LNHDA and SQIVND (reference sequence). The CDR3 sequence is 12 residues long. Trimming left V 3 bases short and J 5 bases short, with 4 bases between. The CDR3 protein is CASSIWTGELFF. CDR3 coding DNA: TGTGCCAGTAGTATCTGGACCGGGGAGCTGTTTTTT.

This sequence joins TRBV19 and TRBJ1-5; the match to TRBD1 covers 8 bases. J lost 0 bases, V lost 4 bases, and 8 bases had no gene match. This CDR3 spans 17 amino acids. CDR1 and CDR2 from the germline V gene are LNHDA and SQIVND (reference sequence). CDR3 nucleotide sequence: TGTGCCAGTAGTACCGTCGAACAGGGGGGTAGCAATCAGCCCCAGCATTTT. The encoded protein is CASSTVEQGGSNQPQHF.

The J gene is TRBJ2-2, the V gene TRBV2; 11 bases fit TRBD2. With V trimmed by 6 bases and J by 5 bases, 11 bases remained unmatched. This CDR3 comprises 17 residues. Germline assignment: CDR1 SNHLY and CDR2 FYNNEI. CDR3 in amino acids: CASSPGLAAQSTGELFF. The DNA of the CDR3 is TGTGCCAGCAGCCCGGGACTAGCGGCCCAGTCTACCGGGGAGCTGTTTTTT.

This clonotype was recorded a few times. A much larger clone sits a single nucleotide away, making a read error possible. The gene calls are TRBV5-5 and TRBJ2-3, with D unclear. The CDR3 runs 13 residues. Deletions cut 0 bases from V and 6 bases from J, with 8 bases between. Germline assignment: CDR1 SGHKS and CDR2 YYEKEE (reference sequence). CDR3 sequence reads: CASSLEMGDTQYF. CDR3 nucleotides: TGTGCCAGCAGCTTGGAAATGGGGGATACGCAGTATTTT.